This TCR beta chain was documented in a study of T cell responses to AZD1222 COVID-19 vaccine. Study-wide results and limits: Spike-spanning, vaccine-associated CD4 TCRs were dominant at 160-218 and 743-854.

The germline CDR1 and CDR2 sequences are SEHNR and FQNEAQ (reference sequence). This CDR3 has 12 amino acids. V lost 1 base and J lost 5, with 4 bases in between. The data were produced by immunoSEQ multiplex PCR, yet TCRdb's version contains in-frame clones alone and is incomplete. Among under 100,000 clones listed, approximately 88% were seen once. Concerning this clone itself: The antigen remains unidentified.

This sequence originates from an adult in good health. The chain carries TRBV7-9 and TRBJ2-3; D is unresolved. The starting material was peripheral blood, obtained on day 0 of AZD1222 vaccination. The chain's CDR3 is CASSLDVDTQYF. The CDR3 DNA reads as TGTGCCAGCAGCTTAGACGTAGATACGCAGTATTTT.